This T cell receptor beta chain was identified in a study of patients and donors after allogeneic stem cell transplantation. Via MiXCR, TCRdb re-called the RT-PCR reads, giving one row per CDR3 protein. Altogether about 76,000 distinct CDR3 sequences are present, about 30% being singletons, with the ten largest covering roughly 29%. The V gene's germline CDR1 is LGHDT and CDR2 YNNKEL (reference sequence). V was shortened by 0 bases and J by 6 bases, with 9 bases between the two germline ends. The CDR3 totals 14 residues. This TCR came from a human donor who was either an allogeneic HSCT recipient or a stem cell or donor lymphocyte infusion donor (not recorded which). It is not recorded whose cells these are; they may come from a transplant donor. The material sequenced was blood, either unsorted or a sorted T cell fraction (not recorded which). The V gene is TRBV3-1, the J gene TRBJ1-5, with D perhaps matching TRBD1 (5 bases). Written as DNA, the CDR3 is TGTGCCAGCAGCCAAGATTGGGGCCTTCAGCCCCAGCATTTT. It yields the protein CASSQDWGLQPQHF.